These 24 T cell receptor beta chains were all obtained from the same sample, sequenced in a study of control samples from healthy donors and cancer patients. This table comes from immunoSEQ multiplex PCR, and its TCRdb copy is limited to in-frame clones, with some not included. The sample has some 140,000 clones; around 94% are singletons. The sequenced material came from PBMCs. All receptors come from a man in his 60s with colorectal cancer.

V usage is TRBV12-3 or TRBV12-4 and J usage is TRBJ1-6, with 11 bases aligning to TRBD1. This CDR3 comprises 13 residues. V lost 6 bases to trimming and J lost 9 bases; unmatched junction nucleotides: 1. This chain's CDR3 is CASRGTGGSPLHF. CDR3 nucleotides: TGTGCCAGCAGAGGGACAGGGGGTTCACCCCTCCACTTT.

The chain uses TRBV28 and TRBJ2-7; no definite D call. Germline assignment: CDR1 MDHEN and CDR2 SYDVKM. This CDR3 comprises 14 residues. Trimming removed 6 bases at V and 4 bases at J, with 16 bases between. Written as DNA, the CDR3 is TGTGCCAGCAGCCGCCGAGAAGGCTTGTACGAGCAGTACTTC. Protein sequence: CASSRREGLYEQYF.

This chain connects TRBV6-5 to TRBJ2-1; D may be TRBD2 (6 bases). The CDR3 extends over 14 amino acids. Germline CDR1 MNHEY, CDR2 SVGAGI. V lost 3 bases, J lost 7 bases, and 13 bases lay in between. CDR3 residues: CASSYQRGANEQFF. The CDR3 DNA sequence: TGTGCCAGCAGTTATCAGCGCGGGGCTAATGAGCAGTTCTTC.

CDR3: CASLGAANEKLFF. CDR3 sequence (DNA): TGTGCCAGCCTGGGAGCGGCTAATGAAAAACTGTTTTTT. The chain combines TRBV19 with TRBJ1-4, with D unclear. Germline V CDR1 and CDR2: LNHDA, SQIVND (reference sequence). V was pared by 9 bases and J by 3 bases, with 11 bases between. CDR3 length: 13 amino acids.

The chain joins TRBV5-6 to TRBJ2-7; 10 positions agree with TRBD1. The germline CDR1 and CDR2 sequences are SGHDT and YYEEEE. The J segment lost 13 bases and the V segment lost 3 bases, leaving 7 bases of the junction unmatched. The CDR3 is 12 residues long. In nucleotides, the CDR3 is TGTGCCAGCAGCTCTATGACAGGGGGCTTATACTTC. Translation gives CASSSMTGGLYF. Using reference TRBV5-6 and TRBJ2-7 for the parts outside the CDR3, the full variable domain is DAGVTQSPTHLIKTRGQQVTLRCSPKSGHDTVSWYQQALGQGPQFIFQYYEEEERQRGNFPDRFSGHQFPNYSSELNVNALLLGDSALYLCASSSMTGGLYFGPGTRLTVT.

The chain carries TRBV5-1 and TRBJ2-1; 8 bases match TRBD2. There are 14 residues in the CDR3. Trimming took 3 bases from V and 8 from J; bases not matched to a gene: 7. Germline V gives CDR1 SGHRS, CDR2 YFSETQ. The CDR3: CASSSGGASDEQFF. As DNA, the CDR3 is TGCGCCAGCAGCTCCGGGGGGGCTAGCGATGAGCAGTTCTTC.

This chain joins TRBV11-2 and TRBJ2-1; tentative D call: TRBD2 (7 bases). The CDR3 is made up of 18 amino acids. V lost 2 bases and J 4 bases, leaving 21 bases between the germline ends. CDR1 is SGHAT, CDR2 FQNNGV, per germline. The CDR3: CASSLSPTVGGQYNEQFF. The CDR3, as DNA: TGTGCCAGCAGCTTATCCCCAACGGTGGGGGGGCAATACAATGAGCAGTTCTTC.

The V call is TRBV5-4, the J call TRBJ2-2; 9 bases match TRBD1. The CDR3 is 15 amino acids. Looked up from germline, CDR1 is SGHNT and CDR2 is YYREEE (reference sequence). J was trimmed by 6 bases and V by 3 bases; bases with no gene match: 6. CDR3 bases: TGTGCCAGCAGCTCCGGGACAGGGTTCCCCGGGGAGCTGTTTTTT. Encoded protein: CASSSGTGFPGELFF.

This chain joins TRBV5-1 and TRBJ2-3, with a tentative D call TRBD1 (5 bases). With 4 bases removed from V and 0 bases from J, the gap between germline ends came to 12 bases. CDR1 SGHRS and CDR2 YFSETQ come from the germline V gene. The CDR3 covers 15 residues. CDR3 amino acids: CASSPDKPSTDTQYF. The CDR3 nucleotides are TGCGCCAGCAGCCCGGACAAACCTAGCACAGATACGCAGTATTTT. The entire variable domain, with the rest obtained from reference TRBV5-1 and TRBJ2-3, is as follows: KAGVTQTPRYLIKTRGQQVTLSCSPISGHRSVSWYQQTPGQGLQFLFEYFSETQRNKGNFPGRFSGRQFSNSRSEMNVSTLELGDSALYLCASSPDKPSTDTQYFGPGTRLTVL.

J is TRBJ1-1 and V is TRBV29-1; perhaps TRBD1 as D (5 bases). Deletions cut 4 bases from V and 0 bases from J, with 18 bases between. The CDR3 consists of 16 residues. Germline CDR1 and CDR2: SQVTM and ANQGSEA. The CDR3 is CSVVPRQGSMNTEAFF. CDR3 sequence (DNA): TGCAGCGTTGTCCCCCGCCAGGGTTCCATGAACACTGAAGCTTTCTTT.

The gene calls are TRBV29-1 and TRBJ1-3; no clear D. V gave up 7 bases and J gave up 1 base, with 11 bases separating them. In germline, CDR1 is SQVTM, CDR2 ANQGSEA. CDR3 length: 13 residues. CDR3 region: CSGQRGSGNTIYF. The CDR3 DNA follows: TGCAGCGGTCAGAGAGGGTCTGGAAACACCATATATTTT. The full variable domain, completed using reference TRBV29-1 and TRBJ1-3, is SAVISQKPSRDICQRGTSLTIQCQVDSQVTMMFWYRQQPGQSLTLIATANQGSEATYESGFVIDKFPISRPNLTFSTLTVSNMSPEDSSIYLCSGQRGSGNTIYFGEGSWLTVV.

The chain joins TRBV18 to TRBJ2-6, with 8 bases that match TRBD1. The CDR3 spans 18 residues. Germline CDR1 reads KGHSH; CDR2 reads LQKENI. With 3 bases clipped from V and 2 bases from J, the junction kept 9 bases outside the gene matches. CDR3 DNA sequence: TGTGCCAGCTCACCCCGGGACAGGTCTGCTGCTGGGGCCAACGTCCTGACTTTC. Translation: CASSPRDRSAAGANVLTF.

This clone occurred a few times. The J gene is TRBJ2-1, the V gene TRBV4-1, with a weak D call TRBD2 (5 bases). The CDR3 is made up of 14 amino acids. V dropped 4 bases and J dropped 4 bases, with 11 bases sitting between them. The germline V gene has CDR1 MGHRA and CDR2 YSYEKL. In nucleotides, the CDR3 is TGCGCCAGCAGCCGCGAAGAGGGATACAATGAGCAGTTCTTC. Protein sequence: CASSREEGYNEQFF.

The CDR3 region has the DNA TGTGCCAGCAGCCAAAATACAGTGGGTGAAAAACTGTTTTTT. Translating it yields CASSQNTVGEKLFF. The genes are TRBV3-1 (or the pseudogene TRBV3-2) and TRBJ1-4; D is unresolved. V lost 2 bases, J lost 7 bases, and 11 bases lay in between. Germline values: CDR1 LGHDT, CDR2 YNNKEL (reference sequence). The CDR3 sequence is 14 residues long.

The table lists this clone with a few counts. This chain links TRBV10-1 with TRBJ1-2, with 7 positions matching TRBD1. There are 14 residues in the CDR3. CDR1 is WNHNN, CDR2 SYGVQD, per germline (reference sequence). J gave up 2 bases and V 7 bases, and 7 bases lay outside the gene matches. CDR3 sequence (DNA): TGCGCCAGCATGGGGACAGATGACAACTATGGCTACACCTTC. The encoded protein is CASMGTDDNYGYTF.

The V call is TRBV2, the J call TRBJ1-3; 7 bases line up with TRBD1. Trimming at V came to 9 bases and at J to 2 bases, leaving 4 bases not matched to a gene. The CDR3 consists of 13 residues. Germline CDR1 reads SNHLY; CDR2 reads FYNNEI. The CDR3 DNA reads TGTGCCAGGGAGACAGGGACTGGAAACACCATATATTTT. It yields the protein CARETGTGNTIYF. Looking up the rest from reference TRBV2 and TRBJ1-3 gives the full variable domain: EPEVTQTPSHQVTQMGQEVILRCVPISNHLYFYWYRQILGQKVEFLVSFYNNEISEKSEIFDDQFSVERPDGSNFTLKIRSTKLEDSAMYFCARETGTGNTIYFGEGSWLTVV.

The chain combines TRBV12-3 or TRBV12-4 with TRBJ1-5, with 8 bases fitting TRBD1. The CDR3 runs to 13 residues. The V and J ends lost 6 bases and 9 bases, in that order; junction bases with no gene match: 7. CDR3 coding DNA: TGTGCCAGCAGCTCGGACAGGGTAGGGCCCCAGCATTTT. Amino acids: CASSSDRVGPQHF.

The rearrangement uses TRBV18 and TRBJ2-4; TRBD1 might be the D (5 bases). The CDR3 spans 14 residues. CDR1 KGHSH and CDR2 LQKENI come from the germline V gene. Trimming took off 2 bases at V and 6 bases at J, with 11 bases between the two ends. The CDR3 loop is CASSPIGQANIQYF. The DNA for the CDR3 is TGTGCCAGCTCACCAATAGGACAAGCAAACATTCAGTACTTC.

This chain links TRBV6-5 with TRBJ2-3; D unresolved. The CDR3 length is 15 residues. Trimming left V 1 base short and J 0 bases short, with 8 bases between. Per germline, CDR1 MNHEY and CDR2 SVGAGI. Here the CDR3 reads CASSYLGRSTDTQYF. CDR3 in DNA: TGTGCCAGCAGTTACTTAGGACGAAGCACAGATACGCAGTATTTT.

The V and J genes are TRBV14 and TRBJ2-1; weak D call: TRBD2 (6 bases). The CDR3 length is 16 residues. Germline V gene sequence: CDR1 SGHDN, CDR2 FVKESK. Trimming shortened V by 4 bases and J by 10 bases, and 23 bases separated the two germline ends. This CDR3 reads CASSRRRGLRSVEQFF. CDR3 sequence (DNA): TGTGCCAGCAGCCGACGGAGGGGCCTACGAAGCGTCGAGCAGTTCTTC.

Only one count was recorded for this clone. The chain employs TRBV7-9 and TRBJ2-5; TRBD1 is a possible D gene (5 bases). V lost 5 bases and J lost 4, with 14 bases in between. The germline V gene encodes CDR1 SEHNR and CDR2 FQNEAQ (reference sequence). The CDR3 extends over 14 amino acids. The CDR3, as DNA: TGTGCCAGCAGCCTAAGTGGGGCCCCAGAGACCCAGTACTTC. Residues: CASSLSGAPETQYF.

The chain employs TRBV19 and TRBJ1-2; tentative D call: TRBD1 (5 bases). CDR3 size: 16 residues. Germline V gene lookup returns CDR1 LNHDA and CDR2 SQIVND (reference sequence). Trimming took off 5 bases at V and 7 bases at J, with 23 bases between the two ends. The CDR3 reads CASSPAGTSAAGGYTF. The CDR3, as DNA: TGTGCCAGTAGTCCTGCCGGGACGTCGGCGGCGGGTGGCTACACCTTC.

The chain links TRBV6-1 to TRBJ2-7, with TRBD2 identical over 7 bases. The germline gives CDR1 MNHNS, CDR2 SASEGT. With V trimmed by 3 bases and J by 3 bases, 8 bases remained unmatched. This CDR3 has 15 amino acids. As DNA, the CDR3 is TGTGCCAGCAGTGACCCGGCTAGCGGCGTCTACGAGCAGTACTTC. Protein: CASSDPASGVYEQYF.

This rearrangement joins TRBV7-2 to TRBJ1-2, with D unresolved. Germline V gene sequence: CDR1 SGHTA, CDR2 FQGNSA. CDR3 length: 12 amino acids. V dropped 5 bases and J dropped 5 bases, with 9 bases sitting between them. CDR3 sequence (DNA): TGTGCCAGCAGCGGGGATTCTTATGGCTACACCTTC. It codes for CASSGDSYGYTF.